These 22 T cell receptor beta chains were all obtained from the same sample, sequenced in a study of shared clonotypes between healthy human individuals. The data were produced by immunoSEQ multiplex PCR, yet TCRdb's version contains in-frame clones alone and is incomplete. The data show 550,000 to 850,000 clones, with about 74% seen just once and approximately 1.8% held by the top ten. Sequences were obtained from memory CD4+ T cells sorted from blood. Subset denoted: CD45RA-negative fraction. These receptors were taken from a young woman in good health.

This sequence joins TRBV5-1 and TRBJ2-7; D call uncertain. This CDR3 comprises 14 residues. Germline CDR1 reads SGHRS; CDR2 reads YFSETQ. The V end lost 4 bases, the J end lost 5 bases, and 16 bases lay between the germline ends. The CDR3 reads CASSPTHPGDEQYF. CDR3 coding DNA: TGCGCCAGCAGCCCGACACACCCTGGGGACGAGCAGTACTTC.

The chain links TRBV2 to TRBJ1-2; D is unresolved. The V and J ends lost 4 bases and 4 bases respectively, with 13 bases between them. CDR1 is SNHLY and CDR2 is FYNNEI in the germline V gene. The CDR3 spans 14 residues. CDR3 nucleotide sequence: TGTGCCAGCAGTGCCCAGACCCAGCCCTATGGCTACACCTTC. Residues: CASSAQTQPYGYTF.

This clone was observed a few times. The J gene is TRBJ2-7, the V gene TRBV28; 7 positions agree with TRBD2. The CDR3 is 16 amino acids. Germline lookup yields CDR1 MDHEN and CDR2 SYDVKM. The J segment lost 0 bases and the V segment lost 5 bases, leaving 10 bases of the junction unmatched. The CDR3 loop is CASSGGGGGISYEQYF. For the CDR3, the DNA is TGTGCCAGCAGTGGGGGGGGTGGCGGGATCTCCTACGAGCAGTACTTC.

The chain is built from TRBV5-1 and TRBJ2-1; 7 bases map to TRBD1. V gave up 1 base and J gave up 8 bases; unmatched junction bases: 9. Germline V gene lookup returns CDR1 SGHRS and CDR2 YFSETQ. CDR3 length: 15 amino acids. CDR3 amino acids: CASSLRQGGGDEQFF. The CDR3 DNA reads TGCGCCAGCAGCTTGAGACAGGGTGGTGGCGATGAGCAGTTCTTC.

This sequence joins TRBV13 and TRBJ1-1, with D perhaps matching TRBD1 (5 bases). Germline V gives CDR1 PRHDT, CDR2 FYEKMQ (reference sequence). The CDR3 runs to 12 residues. V dropped 7 bases and J dropped 6 bases, with 12 bases sitting between them. CDR3 coding DNA: TGTGCCAGCATTGGGGAAGGGGCTGAAGCTTTCTTT. The encoded protein is CASIGEGAEAFF.

V and J are TRBV6-5 and TRBJ2-5; unclear D gene. V lost 2 bases to trimming and J lost 8 bases, with 6 bases between them. The CDR3 is 11 amino acids. Germline V gene sequence: CDR1 MNHEY, CDR2 SVGAGI. The CDR3 loop reads CASSYKDTQYF. The CDR3 bases are TGTGCCAGCAGTTACAAGGATACCCAGTACTTC.

This clone was seen repeatedly, ten times or more. The chain couples TRBV27 to TRBJ2-7; weak D call: TRBD1 (6 bases). Per the germline V gene, CDR1 is MNHEY and CDR2 is SMNVEV (reference sequence). V was clipped by 4 bases and J by 6 bases, with 10 bases between them. The CDR3 covers 12 residues. The CDR3 protein is CASSSGVREQYF. CDR3 sequence (DNA): TGTGCCAGCAGTTCAGGGGTTCGCGAGCAGTACTTC.

CDR3 bases: TGTGCCAGCAGCCAAACGACAGCCACGGATAGCACAGATACGCAGTATTTT. Translating it yields CASSQTTATDSTDTQYF. V is TRBV5-8 and J is TRBJ2-3, with a possible D match to TRBD1 (5 bases). From germline, CDR1 is SGHTS and CDR2 YDEGEE. Trimming left V 4 bases short and J 0 bases short, with 18 bases between. This CDR3 spans 17 amino acids.

The V and J genes are TRBV19 and TRBJ2-7, with D perhaps matching TRBD2 (6 bases). This CDR3 has 15 residues. Trimming removed 7 bases at V and 3 bases at J, with 19 bases between. Germline V gene data show CDR1 as LNHDA and CDR2 as SQIVND (reference sequence). The CDR3 coding sequence is TGTGCCAGTACCCCCGGGGCCAGCGGGCGCTACGAGCAGTACTTC. Translation: CASTPGASGRYEQYF.

Many counts were recorded for this clone. The rearrangement joins TRBV27 to TRBJ2-3, with 9 bases lining up with TRBD1. This CDR3 is built from 16 residues. Trimming at V came to 4 bases and at J to 4 bases, leaving 9 bases not matched to a gene. Germline V CDR1 and CDR2: MNHEY, SMNVEV (reference sequence). CDR3 DNA: TGTGCCAGCAGTTATCTACCGGGACAGGGCGCAGATACGCAGTATTTT. Translated, it gives CASSYLPGQGADTQYF.

The chain uses TRBV28 and TRBJ2-1; 7 bases match TRBD2. Trimming cost V 4 bases and J 6 bases; bases outside gene matches: 9. CDR1 and CDR2 from the germline V gene are MDHEN and SYDVKM. CDR3 length equals 15 residues. In DNA, the CDR3 is TGTGCCAGCAGTTCCCCGTTCGGGGGGTCCAATGAGCAGTTCTTC. It specifies CASSSPFGGSNEQFF. The full variable domain, with the rest looked up from reference TRBV28 and TRBJ2-1, is DVKVTQSSRYLVKRTGEKVFLECVQDMDHENMFWYRQDPGLGLRLIYFSYDVKMKEKGDIPEGYSVSREKKERFSLILESASTNQTSMYLCASSSPFGGSNEQFFGPGTRLTVL.

The chain uses TRBV6-6 and TRBJ2-5, with 10 bases aligning to TRBD1. The V gene's germline CDR1 is MNHNY and CDR2 SVGAGI (reference sequence). This CDR3 spans 13 amino acids. The J segment lost 5 bases and the V segment lost 6 bases, leaving 3 bases of the junction unmatched. CDR3 region: CASRLGQGETQYF. CDR3 coding DNA: TGTGCCAGCAGATTGGGACAGGGGGAGACCCAGTACTTC.

For this clone: The sample holds other DNA sequences that translate to the same CDR3. V gene TRBV27 combines with J gene TRBJ2-7, with D hard to call. The V gene lost 0 bases and the J gene lost 1 base, with 7 bases spanning the gap. CDR1 and CDR2 (germline): MNHEY, SMNVEV (reference sequence). The CDR3 has 14 residues. The CDR3 sequence is CASSLSILSYEQYF. DNA of the CDR3: TGTGCCAGCAGTTTATCAATCCTTTCCTACGAGCAGTACTTC.

The chain is built from TRBV5-1 and TRBJ2-1; D is undetermined. The CDR3 covers 16 residues. Germline lookup yields CDR1 SGHRS and CDR2 YFSETQ. Between the trimmed V and J ends, which lost 4 bases and 7 bases, there was a span of 21 bases. The CDR3 coding sequence is TGCGCCAGCAGCCGTCCCGGAGACTCCCGTACTAATGAGCAGTTCTTC. Protein sequence: CASSRPGDSRTNEQFF.

V and J are TRBV5-1 and TRBJ1-3; D remains unclear. This CDR3 spans 14 amino acids. CDR1 SGHRS and CDR2 YFSETQ come from the germline V gene. Trimming cost V 7 bases and J 0 bases, with 11 bases left between them. In nucleotides, the CDR3 is TGCGCCAGCGGACCGACCAACTCTGGAAACACCATATATTTT. It codes for CASGPTNSGNTIYF.

The V call is TRBV5-6, the J call TRBJ1-1; D gene ambiguous. Trimming stripped 2 bases from V and 6 bases from J, with 11 bases between. Germline lookup yields CDR1 SGHDT and CDR2 YYEEEE. The length of the CDR3 is 13 residues. CDR3 amino acids: CASSFSRRAEAFF. The CDR3, as DNA: TGTGCCAGCAGCTTTAGTCGGCGAGCTGAAGCTTTCTTT.

The V call is TRBV6-5, the J call TRBJ1-2, with D perhaps matching TRBD1 (5 bases). Trimming removed 0 bases at V and 2 bases at J, with 10 bases between. CDR3 length equals 15 residues. Germline V gene sequence: CDR1 MNHEY, CDR2 SVGAGI. The CDR3 region has the DNA TGTGCCAGCAGTTACTCGGGACTCTCGAACTATGGCTACACCTTC. Its protein product is CASSYSGLSNYGYTF.

This clone was observed a single time. The rearrangement uses TRBV5-1 and TRBJ2-3; D call uncertain. The V and J ends lost 1 base and 0 bases respectively, with 3 bases between them. The CDR3 is 13 residues long. Germline CDR1 reads SGHRS; CDR2 reads YFSETQ. The CDR3 nucleotides read TGCGCCAGCAGCTTGACGAGCACAGATACGCAGTATTTT. This encodes CASSLTSTDTQYF.

This chain joins TRBV4-2 and TRBJ2-2; no reliable D call. The CDR3 length is 15 residues. V was cut by 0 bases and J by 4 bases, with 9 bases left in between. The germline V gene has CDR1 LGHNA and CDR2 YNFKEQ. CDR3 in DNA: TGTGCCAGCAGCCAAGAGAGCAGCCCCACCGGGGAGCTGTTTTTT. Its protein is CASSQESSPTGELFF.

Ten or more counts support this clone. This rearrangement joins TRBV28 to TRBJ2-2, with TRBD2 as a possible D gene (5 bases). V was trimmed by 1 base and J by 4 bases, leaving 10 bases between them. The CDR3 runs to 15 residues. Germline CDR1 reads MDHEN; CDR2 reads SYDVKM. DNA for the CDR3: TGTGCCAGCAGTTTATCGGGGTTTCGCACCGGGGAGCTGTTTTTT. Amino acid sequence: CASSLSGFRTGELFF.

This clone was detected a few times. The chain has TRBV14 and TRBJ2-4, with 10 nucleotides matching TRBD2. The germline CDR1 and CDR2 sequences are SGHDN and FVKESK. The ends lost 5 bases at V and 8 bases at J; junction bases unmatched: 15. CDR3 size: 17 residues. This chain's CDR3 is CASSFGTSEMGGDIQYF. The CDR3 region has the DNA TGTGCCAGCAGCTTCGGGACTAGCGAAATGGGGGGCGACATTCAGTACTTC.

The CDR3 DNA reads TGTGCCAGTAGTATAGGTGGTCACAATGAGCAGTTCTTC. Amino acids: CASSIGGHNEQFF. The V call is TRBV19, the J call TRBJ2-1; D gene uncertain. Germline CDR1 is LNHDA and CDR2 is SQIVND (reference sequence). This CDR3 spans 13 amino acids. V lost 1 base and J 5 bases, leaving 6 bases between the germline ends.